This TCR beta chain derives from a study of blood T cell repertoires in COVID-19. Study as a whole: COVID-19 samples collected from the United States, Italy and Spain covered acute and convalescent phases. PBMCs, B-cell-depleted T cells, or T cells were the source of the cDNA or gDNA that made up the material.

The assay was immunoSEQ multiplex PCR, and TCRdb's table has in-frame clones only and misses some. The sample lists 130,000 to 150,000 clones, over 70% occurring once. V dropped 3 bases and J dropped 4; count of bases not matched to a gene: 6. The CDR3 is made up of 17 amino acids. Per the germline V gene, CDR1 is SGHKS and CDR2 is YYEKEE (reference sequence). Sequencing input: peripheral blood. The clonotype originates from a man aged 70-80 years who had recovered from COVID-19. V is TRBV5-5 and J is TRBJ2-1; 14 bases line up with TRBD2. CDR3 protein: CASSSSTSGRAYNEQFF. The CDR3 region has the DNA TGTGCCAGCAGCTCGTCGACTAGCGGGAGGGCATACAATGAGCAGTTCTTC.